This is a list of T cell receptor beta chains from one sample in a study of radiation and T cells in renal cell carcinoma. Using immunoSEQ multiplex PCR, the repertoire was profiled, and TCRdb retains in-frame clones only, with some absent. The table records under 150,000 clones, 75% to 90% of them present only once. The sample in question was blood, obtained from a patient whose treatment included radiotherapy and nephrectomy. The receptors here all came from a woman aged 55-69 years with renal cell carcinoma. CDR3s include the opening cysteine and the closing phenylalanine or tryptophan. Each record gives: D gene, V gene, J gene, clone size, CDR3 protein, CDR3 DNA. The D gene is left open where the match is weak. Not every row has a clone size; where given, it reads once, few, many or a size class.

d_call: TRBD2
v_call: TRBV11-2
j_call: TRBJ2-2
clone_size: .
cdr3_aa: CASSLLGLVGTGELFF
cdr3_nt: TGTGCCAGCAGCCTCCTAGGACTAGTTGGGACCGGGGAGCTGTTTTTT

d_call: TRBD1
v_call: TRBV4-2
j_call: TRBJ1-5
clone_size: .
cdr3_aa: CASSQPTGGNQPQHF
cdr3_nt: TGTGCCAGCAGCCAACCGACAGGGGGCAATCAGCCCCAGCATTTT

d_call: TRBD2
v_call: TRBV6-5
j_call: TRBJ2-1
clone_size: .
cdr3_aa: CASSSWTSGGYNEQFF
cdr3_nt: TGTGCCAGCAGTTCGTGGACTAGCGGGGGATACAATGAGCAGTTCTTC

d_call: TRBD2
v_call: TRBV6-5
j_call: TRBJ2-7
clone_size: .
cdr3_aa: CASSYGGGASYEQYF
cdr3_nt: TGTGCCAGCAGTTACGGCGGGGGGGCCTCCTACGAGCAGTACTTC

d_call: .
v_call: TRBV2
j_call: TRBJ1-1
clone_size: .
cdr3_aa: CARGPQNTEAFF
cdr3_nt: TGTGCCAGAGGACCCCAGAACACTGAAGCTTTCTTT

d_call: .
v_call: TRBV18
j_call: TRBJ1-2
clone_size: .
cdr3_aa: CASSPVIVAIGYTF
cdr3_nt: TGTGCCAGCTCCCCGGTCATAGTCGCTATTGGCTACACCTTC

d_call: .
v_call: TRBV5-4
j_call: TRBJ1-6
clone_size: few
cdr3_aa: CASSFQGSYNSPLHF
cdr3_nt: TGTGCCAGCAGCTTTCAGGGCTCCTATAATTCACCCCTCCACTTT

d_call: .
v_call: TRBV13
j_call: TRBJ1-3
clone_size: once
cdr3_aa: CASSLDLSSGNTIYF
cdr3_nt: TGTGCCAGCAGCTTAGACTTGAGCTCTGGAAACACCATATATTTT

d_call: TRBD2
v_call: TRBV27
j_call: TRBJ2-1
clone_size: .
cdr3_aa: CASGISGPPYNEQFF
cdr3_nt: TGTGCCAGCGGGATTAGCGGGCCCCCCTACAATGAGCAGTTCTTC

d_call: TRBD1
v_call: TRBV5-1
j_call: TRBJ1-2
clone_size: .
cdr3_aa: CASSSRGGQGSYGYTF
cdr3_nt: TGCGCCAGCAGCTCCCGGGGGGGACAGGGAAGCTATGGCTACACCTTC

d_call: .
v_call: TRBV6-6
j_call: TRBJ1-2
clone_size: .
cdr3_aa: CASSYTGSSGYTF
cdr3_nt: TGTGCCAGCAGTTATACCGGGTCTTCTGGCTACACCTTC

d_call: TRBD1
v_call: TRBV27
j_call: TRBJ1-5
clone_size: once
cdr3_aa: CASSAGTVYSNQPQHF
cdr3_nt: TGTGCCAGCAGTGCCGGGACAGTGTATAGCAATCAGCCCCAGCATTTT

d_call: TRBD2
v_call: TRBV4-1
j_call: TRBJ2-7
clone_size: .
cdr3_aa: CASSQEGYPGGGYEQYF
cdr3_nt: TGCGCCAGCAGCCAAGAGGGATACCCGGGGGGAGGCTACGAGCAGTACTTC

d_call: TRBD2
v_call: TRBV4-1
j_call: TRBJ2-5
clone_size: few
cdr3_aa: CASSRWGLAGKETQYF
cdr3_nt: TGCGCCAGCAGCCGTTGGGGACTAGCGGGAAAAGAGACCCAGTACTTC

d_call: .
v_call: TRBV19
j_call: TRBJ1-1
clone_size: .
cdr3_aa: CASSIDKYTEAFF
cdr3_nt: TGTGCCAGTAGTATAGACAAGTACACTGAAGCTTTCTTT

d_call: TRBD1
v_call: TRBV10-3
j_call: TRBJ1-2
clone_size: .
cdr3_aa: CAINPGGRYGYTF
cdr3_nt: TGTGCCATCAACCCAGGGGGCAGGTATGGCTACACCTTC

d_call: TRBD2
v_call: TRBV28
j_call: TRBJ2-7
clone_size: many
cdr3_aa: CASSLVERTSGSWYF
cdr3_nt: TGTGCCAGCAGTTTAGTAGAGCGGACTAGCGGGAGTTGGTACTTC

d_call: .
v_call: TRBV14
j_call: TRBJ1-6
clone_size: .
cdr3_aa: CASSQGRENSPLHF
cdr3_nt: TGTGCCAGCAGCCAAGGACGGGAGAATTCACCCCTCCACTTT

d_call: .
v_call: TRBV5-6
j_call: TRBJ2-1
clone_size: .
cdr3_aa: CASSRGLGGYNEQFF
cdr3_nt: TGTGCCAGCAGCCGTGGACTAGGGGGATACAATGAGCAGTTCTTC